A single sample gave rise to the 7 T cell receptor beta chains below, sequenced in a study of blood T cells in healthy people across ages (dated by TCRdb to the mid-2010s). The library was generated by 5' RACE. A second PCR of about 6 to 11 cycles was performed with a sample-barcoded 5' primer and a J-beta primer mix. TCRdb took the public reads, trimmed them with fastp at Q25, ran MiXCR for clone calling and kept in-frame beta chains. Each record represents a unique CDR3 protein, reported with the most common genes and DNA among its rows. Counted in this sample were around 1,900,000 distinct CDR3 sequences; roughly two fifths of them appeared once. 20% to 25% of the sample belongs to the ten largest clones. Sequencing input: blood. All receptors derive from a human donor in good health.

As to this clonotype: Because it lacks the conserved phenylalanine or tryptophan at the end, this CDR3 is likely a read error. V and J are TRBV6-6 and TRBJ1-2; D not certain. Germline lookup yields CDR1 MNHNY and CDR2 SVGAGI (reference sequence). Trimming cost V 2 bases and J 6 bases, with 10 bases left between them. This CDR3 has 13 residues. CDR3 sequence reads: CASSYGKDHGYTL. Written as DNA, the CDR3 is TGTGCCAGCAGTTACGGGAAGGACCATGGCTACACCCTC.

The rearrangement links TRBV9 to TRBJ2-7; D gene unclear. The ends were cut back, 5 bases at V and 6 bases at J, with 18 bases in the middle. Germline assignment: CDR1 SGDLS and CDR2 YYNGEE. This CDR3 is built from 14 residues. CDR3 region: CASSEYWQRSEQYF. CDR3 coding DNA: TGTGCCAGCAGTGAATATTGGCAGCGTTCCGAGCAGTACTTC.

V gene TRBV7-2 combines with J gene TRBJ2-4; TRBD2 agrees at 10 bases. Gene TRBJ2-5 matches the end of the DNA better, so the J call may be wrong. The CDR3 has 16 amino acids. Germline values: CDR1 SGHTA, CDR2 FQGNSA. CDR3 in amino acids: CASSLTSGIIQETQYF. CDR3 nucleotide sequence: TGTGCCAGCAGCTTAACTAGCGGGATTATTCAAGAGACCCAGTACTTC.

This clonotype was detected a few times. The rearrangement joins TRBV4-1 to TRBJ1-2; D possibly corresponds to TRBD1 (6 bases). The CDR3 totals 15 residues. The V end was cut by 0 bases, the J end by 8 bases, with 16 bases between. Germline-derived CDR1 and CDR2 are MGHRA and YSYEKL. DNA of the CDR3: TGCGCCAGCAGCCAAGATGTGGGGGGCTATAGGGGCTACACCTTC. Its translation: CASSQDVGGYRGYTF.

Note on this clonotype: Here the CDR3 omits its conserved ending phenylalanine or tryptophan, so a read error is the likely source. The genes are TRBV20-1 and TRBJ2-1; 10 positions match TRBD2. This CDR3 spans 15 amino acids. The junction had 3 bases not matched to a gene; V was cut back by 0 bases and J by 4 bases. Germline V gives CDR1 DFQATT, CDR2 SNEGSKA (reference sequence). The CDR3 region is CSARDVAGGYNEQFC. CDR3 coding DNA: TGCAGTGCTAGAGATGTAGCGGGGGGTTACAATGAGCAGTTCTGC.

The J gene is TRBJ2-3, the V gene TRBV20-1, with D uncertain. This CDR3 region has 13 residues. Germline V gives CDR1 DFQATT, CDR2 SNEGSKA (reference sequence). Trimming left V 1 base short and J 2 bases short, with 7 bases between. This CDR3 reads CSARGTNTDTQYF. The DNA for the CDR3 is TGCAGTGCTAGAGGCACTAACACAGATACGCAGTATTTT.

The chain employs TRBV12-3 or TRBV12-4 and TRBJ1-2, with D hard to call. CDR3 length equals 13 residues. Trimming shortened V by 5 bases and J by 8 bases, and 15 bases separated the two germline ends. In nucleotides, the CDR3 is TGTGCCAGCAGTGCCTCCATAGGGAACGGCTACACCTTC. This sequence encodes CASSASIGNGYTF.